This is a list of T cell receptor beta chains from one sample in a study of blood T cell repertoires in COVID-19. The assay was immunoSEQ multiplex PCR, and TCRdb's table has in-frame clones only and misses some. The sample gives about 260,000 clones, about 87% of which show up once; 4% is in the top ten. The sample was peripheral blood. These receptors all stem from a man in his sixties who had recovered from COVID-19. CDR3s include the opening cysteine and the closing phenylalanine or tryptophan. Fields, in order: J gene, V gene, clone size, D gene, CDR3 length, CDR3 protein, CDR3 DNA. D genes are given only for firm matches. Clone size is shown for a subset of rows, as once, few, many or a class of expanded clone.

TRBJ2-2	TRBV12-2	-	-	16	CASRLDSTGGTGELFF	TGTGCAAGTCGCTTAGATAGTACAGGGGGCACCGGGGAGCTGTTTTTT
TRBJ1-5	TRBV12-3/TRBV12-4	-	-	13	CASSFLSNQPQHF	TGTGCCAGCAGTTTTTTAAGCAATCAGCCCCAGCATTTT
TRBJ2-7	TRBV11-3	-	-	13	CASSRGPIYEQYF	TGTGCCAGCAGCCGCGGGCCAATCTACGAGCAGTACTTC
TRBJ2-5	TRBV13	-	TRBD2	14	CASSPLAEQETQYF	TGTGCCAGCAGCCCACTAGCGGAACAAGAGACCCAGTACTTC
TRBJ2-1	TRBV4-2	-	TRBD2	17	CASSQTLAGGPLDEQFF	TGTGCCAGCAGCCAGACCCTAGCGGGGGGGCCTTTGGATGAGCAGTTCTTC
TRBJ1-2	TRBV6-1	-	-	14	CASSEVLTGYGYTF	TGTGCCAGCAGTGAAGTACTGACGGGTTATGGCTACACCTTC
TRBJ2-1	TRBV5-1	-	-	16	CASSLTTGNLYNEQFF	TGCGCCAGCAGCTTGACCACAGGGAACCTCTACAATGAGCAGTTCTTC
TRBJ2-3	TRBV5-1	-	TRBD2	17	CASSTGLAGGQADTQYF	TGCGCCAGCAGCACTGGACTAGCGGGGGGGCAGGCAGATACGCAGTATTTT
TRBJ2-7	TRBV29-1	-	-	13	CSAGTGSSYEQYF	TGCAGCGCGGGGACGGGGAGCTCCTACGAGCAGTACTTC
TRBJ1-5	TRBV9	-	-	15	CASSVEGVSNQPQHF	TGTGCCAGCAGCGTAGAGGGAGTAAGCAATCAGCCCCAGCATTTT
TRBJ2-1	TRBV23-1	-	-	19	CASSQSSYLRAQVKVRQFF	TGCGCCAGCAGTCAATCGTCCTATCTGCGGGCCCAGGTAAAAGTAAGGCAGTTCTTC
TRBJ2-7	TRBV19	-	TRBD2	15	CASSIGGGTSYEQYF	TGTGCCAGTAGTATAGGGGGGGGGACCTCCTACGAGCAGTACTTC
TRBJ1-6	TRBV7-3	-	TRBD1	15	CASSKTGTGNSPLHF	TGTGCCAGCAGCAAGACAGGGACGGGTAATTCACCCCTCCACTTT
TRBJ1-2	TRBV4-2	-	TRBD1	13	CASSPGQGYGYTF	TGTGCCAGCAGCCCGGGACAGGGATATGGCTACACCTTC
TRBJ2-7	TRBV4-1	-	-	16	CASSQVLIDTDYEQYF	TGCGCCAGCAGCCAAGTGTTAATTGACACTGACTACGAGCAGTACTTC
TRBJ1-6	TRBV9	few	-	13	CASSRGGFSPLHF	TGTGCCAGCAGCCGGGGAGGATTCTCACCCCTCCACTTT
TRBJ1-1	TRBV18	-	-	13	CASSEQENTEAFF	TGTGCCAGCTCAGAACAGGAGAACACTGAAGCTTTCTTT
TRBJ2-7	TRBV30	few	TRBD1	15	CAWSAGDRGTYEQYF	TGTGCCTGGAGTGCCGGGGACAGGGGAACCTACGAGCAGTACTTC
TRBJ2-5	TRBV6-1	-	-	15	CASSEGTGGRETQYF	TGTGCCAGCAGTGAAGGGACTGGTGGGAGGGAGACCCAGTACTTC
TRBJ1-1	TRBV29-1	-	-	12	CSAQVVNTEAFF	TGCAGCGCACAGGTCGTGAACACTGAAGCTTTCTTT
TRBJ1-3	TRBV6-6	-	-	12	CASSYSTQDIYF	TGTGCCAGCAGTTACTCGACGCAGGACATATATTTT
TRBJ1-1	TRBV18	few	TRBD1	16	CASSPLDRAMNTEAFF	TGTGCCAGCTCACCTCTAGACAGGGCCATGAACACTGAAGCTTTCTTT
TRBJ1-2	TRBV10-1	-	-	13	CASSEAQHYGYTF	TGCGCCAGCAGTGAAGCACAGCACTATGGCTACACCTTC
TRBJ2-6	TRBV5-4	-	TRBD1	18	CASSTRQGASSGANVLTF	TGTGCCAGCAGCACCAGACAGGGGGCATCATCTGGGGCCAACGTCCTGACTTTC
TRBJ1-2	TRBV5-5	-	-	14	CASTPGDRLYGYTF	TGTGCCAGCACTCCAGGAGACAGGTTGTATGGCTACACCTTC
TRBJ1-1	TRBV4-2	-	-	15	CASSQTPTGNTEAFF	TGTGCCAGCAGCCAGACTCCGACAGGGAACACTGAAGCTTTCTTT
TRBJ2-3	TRBV24-1	-	TRBD2	13	CATSTSMIDTQYF	TGTGCCACCTCGACTAGCATGATAGATACGCAGTATTTT
TRBJ2-2	TRBV2	few	-	13	CATTRSNTGELFF	TGTGCCACCACTAGGTCGAACACCGGGGAGCTGTTTTTT
TRBJ2-3	TRBV27	-	TRBD2	17	CASSQRLAGGPTDTQYF	TGTGCCAGCAGTCAGAGACTAGCGGGGGGGCCTACAGATACGCAGTATTTT
TRBJ1-2	TRBV4-1	once	-	14	CASSHAGQTYGYTF	TGCGCCAGCAGCCACGCAGGCCAGACATATGGCTACACCTTC